In this sample, the clone carrying this TCR beta chain turned up a few times. The source of the sample is a study of blood T cell repertoires in COVID-19. Across the study: Collection of acute and convalescent COVID-19 samples took place in the United States, Italy and Spain. T cells, B-cell-depleted T cells, or PBMCs provided the cDNA or gDNA that served as material.

Authors' data handling: By means of reference gene primer amplification, nucleated cell counts were estimated. The table came from immunoSEQ multiplex PCR; TCRdb's copy has only in-frame clones and leaves some out. That table is the source of V, J and clone size, and D and trimming were worked out from the DNA. The sample holds some 250,000 clones; 80% to 85% are singletons and the top ten take 4% to 5.5%. This sequence originates from a man in his fifties with active or convalescent COVID-19. Sample: peripheral blood.

CDR3 in DNA: TGTGCCTGGAGTGCCATGACAGGTCCGCGCCACTTT. As protein: CAWSAMTGPRHF. V usage is TRBV30 and J usage is TRBJ1-6; a weak D match, TRBD1 (6 bases). This CDR3 region has 12 residues. Trimming removed 1 base from V and 18 bases from J, with 16 bases in between. Per the germline V gene, CDR1 is GTSNPN and CDR2 is SVGIG (reference sequence).